Listed here are 3 T cell receptor beta chains from one sample, sequenced in a study of cytomegalovirus exposure and HLA in healthy donors. With 60 Vbeta and 13 Jbeta primers, the PCR was carried out. The assay was immunoSEQ multiplex PCR, and TCRdb's table has in-frame clones only and misses some. This table has around 93,000 clones, roughly 67% appearing once. Material for sequencing was PBMCs. Receptors originate from a boy aged 5-17 years in good health and CMV-seropositive.

This clone was seen just once. The CDR3: CASSIQKSFYEQYF. CDR3 DNA: TGTGCCAGTAGTATCCAGAAATCTTTCTACGAGCAGTACTTC. The chain employs TRBV19 and TRBJ2-7; D call uncertain. This CDR3 contains 14 residues. Germline V gives CDR1 LNHDA, CDR2 SQIVND (reference sequence). With 3 bases removed from V and 3 bases from J, the gap between germline ends came to 12 bases.

On this clone itself: Compared with germline, one end of the junction differs, possibly owing to a read error. This chain connects TRBV6-5 to TRBJ1-2; 11 positions agree with TRBD1. This CDR3 is built from 14 residues. Germline V gene sequence: CDR1 MNHEY, CDR2 SVGAGI. As DNA, the CDR3 is TGTGCCAGCAGTCCGGGACAGGGGGGGTATGGCTACCCCTTC. Translated, it gives CASSPGQGGYGYPF.

Worth noting for this clone: The junction departs from germline at one end; a sequencing error may be responsible. This rearrangement joins TRBV18 to TRBJ2-7; no reliable D call. There are 12 residues in the CDR3. CDR1 is KGHSH, CDR2 LQKENI, per germline. The CDR3 spells CASSPEHPNLRF. The CDR3 nucleotides are TGTGCCAGCTCACCTGAGCATCCGAACCTCCGCTTC.